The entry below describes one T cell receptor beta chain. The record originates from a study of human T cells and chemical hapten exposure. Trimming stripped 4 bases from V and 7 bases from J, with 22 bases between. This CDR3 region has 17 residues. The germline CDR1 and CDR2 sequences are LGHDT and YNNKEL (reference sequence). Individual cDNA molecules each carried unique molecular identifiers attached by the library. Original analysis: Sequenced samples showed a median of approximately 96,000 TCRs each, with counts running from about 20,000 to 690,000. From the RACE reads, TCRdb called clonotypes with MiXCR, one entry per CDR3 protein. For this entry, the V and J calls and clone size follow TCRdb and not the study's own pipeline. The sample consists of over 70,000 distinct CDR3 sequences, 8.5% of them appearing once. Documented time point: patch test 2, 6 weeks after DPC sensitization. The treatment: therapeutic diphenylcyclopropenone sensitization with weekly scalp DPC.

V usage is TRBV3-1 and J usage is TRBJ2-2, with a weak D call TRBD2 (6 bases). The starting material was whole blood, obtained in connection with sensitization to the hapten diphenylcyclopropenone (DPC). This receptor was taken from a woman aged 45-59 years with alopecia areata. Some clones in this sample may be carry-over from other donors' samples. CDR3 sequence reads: CASSPRPGSGFDGELFF. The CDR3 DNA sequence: TGTGCCAGCAGCCCCCGACCAGGGAGCGGGTTTGACGGGGAGCTGTTTTTT.